The 24 T cell receptor beta chains reported below all come from one sample, sequenced in a study of shared clonotypes between healthy human individuals. Generated by immunoSEQ multiplex PCR, the TCRdb table keeps only in-frame clones and is missing some. The sample lists approximately 720,000 clones; about 78% were seen once. Specimen: memory CD4+ T cells sorted from blood. Noted subset: CD45RA-negative fraction. The origin of the receptors is a woman in her 30s in good health.

V and J are TRBV5-1 and TRBJ2-7; the match to TRBD2 covers 11 bases. J was trimmed by 3 bases and V by 0 bases; bases with no gene match: 8. The germline gives CDR1 SGHRS, CDR2 YFSETQ. The CDR3 has 17 residues. CDR3 in DNA: TGCGCCAGCAGCTTGGCACTAGCGGGAGCCCGGCACTACGAGCAGTACTTC. Its protein product is CASSLALAGARHYEQYF.

The genes are TRBV28 and TRBJ1-4; TRBD1 aligns across 10 bases. Germline assignment: CDR1 MDHEN and CDR2 SYDVKM. The trim removed 4 bases at V and 5 bases at J, leaving 1 base unmatched. This CDR3 comprises 14 residues. CDR3 sequence: CASSSGQGNEKLFF. The CDR3 DNA follows: TGTGCCAGCAGTTCGGGACAGGGGAATGAAAAACTGTTTTTT.

This clone was counted once. In the same sample, other DNA sequences code for this CDR3. The CDR3 coding sequence is TGTGCCAGCTCCGCTGACTACGAGCAGTACTTC. It is translated as CASSADYEQYF. This rearrangement joins TRBV18 to TRBJ2-7; D call uncertain. Trimming took 6 bases from V and 3 from J, leaving 6 bases between them. Germline lookup yields CDR1 KGHSH and CDR2 LQKENI. The CDR3 extends over 11 amino acids. The complete variable domain, with remaining parts taken from reference TRBV18 and TRBJ2-7, reads NAGVMQNPRHLVRRRGQEARLRCSPMKGHSHVYWYRQLPEEGLKFMVYLQKENIIDESGMPKERFSAEFPKEGPSILRIQQVVRGDSAAYFCASSADYEQYFGPGTRLTVT.

This clone turned up a few times. The rearrangement uses TRBV6-5 and TRBJ2-3; 7 bases are a match to TRBD1. CDR1 and CDR2 from the germline V gene are MNHEY and SVGAGI. The ends lost 6 bases at V and 4 bases at J; junction bases unmatched: 10. The length of the CDR3 is 15 residues. In DNA form, the CDR3 reads TGTGCCAGCAGGGGGACAGCCCTGGGGGCAGATACGCAGTATTTT. The encoded protein is CASRGTALGADTQYF.

The chain joins TRBV5-1 to TRBJ2-1; 7 bases line up with TRBD1. The germline V gene encodes CDR1 SGHRS and CDR2 YFSETQ. J lost 0 bases, V lost 6 bases, and 6 bases had no gene match. The CDR3 is 15 residues long. Written as DNA, the CDR3 is TGCGCCAGCATCCCGGGACAGCACTCCTACAATGAGCAGTTCTTC. It encodes CASIPGQHSYNEQFF.

This clone appeared many times. V is TRBV27 and J is TRBJ1-6; D is uncertain. The ends were cut back, 5 bases at V and 8 bases at J, with 10 bases in the middle. The CDR3 has 13 amino acids. Per germline, CDR1 MNHEY and CDR2 SMNVEV (reference sequence). Here the CDR3 reads CASSPVGHSPLHF. The CDR3 DNA follows: TGTGCCAGCAGTCCCGTTGGCCATTCACCCCTCCACTTT.

This chain joins TRBV2 and TRBJ2-7; D unresolved. Germline V CDR1 and CDR2: SNHLY, FYNNEI. The CDR3 totals 15 residues. V was clipped by 5 bases and J by 6 bases, with 20 bases between them. CDR3 residues: CASSPLGAPLGEQYF. The CDR3 bases are TGTGCCAGCAGTCCGTTGGGCGCCCCGCTGGGCGAGCAGTACTTC.

This clone was counted ten times or more. This sequence joins TRBV29-1 and TRBJ1-2; D call uncertain. Trimming pared 3 bases from V and 2 bases from J, leaving 7 bases between. CDR1 is SQVTM and CDR2 is ANQGSEA in the germline V gene. CDR3 length: 12 amino acids. The CDR3, as DNA: TGCAGCGTTGACCGTCCAAACTATGGCTACACCTTC. This translates into CSVDRPNYGYTF.

Points on this clone: Other DNA sequences in this sample translate to the same CDR3. V usage is TRBV27 and J usage is TRBJ1-1, with D hard to call. Trimming took off 2 bases at V and 5 bases at J, with 9 bases between the two ends. This CDR3 has 13 amino acids. Germline V lookup: CDR1 MNHEY, CDR2 SMNVEV (reference sequence). The CDR3 sequence: CASSLRGRTEAFF. The CDR3 DNA reads as TGTGCCAGCAGTTTAAGAGGTAGGACTGAAGCTTTCTTT.

The table lists this clone with a count of one. The CDR3 DNA reads as TGCGCCAGCAGCCAACTAGCTGCAGATACGCAGTATTTT. It encodes CASSQLAADTQYF. The gene calls are TRBV4-1 and TRBJ2-3, with a possible D match to TRBD2 (5 bases). V lost 2 bases, J lost 4 bases, and 7 bases lay in between. The CDR3 runs to 13 residues. In germline, CDR1 is MGHRA, CDR2 YSYEKL.

This rearrangement joins TRBV19 to TRBJ1-4, with D tentatively TRBD1 (5 bases). This CDR3 spans 15 amino acids. The ends were cut back, 4 bases at V and 7 bases at J, with 16 bases in the middle. Germline CDR1 LNHDA, CDR2 SQIVND (reference sequence). The CDR3 DNA reads as TGTGCCAGTAGTACGTTCCGGGACTGGGGTGAAAAACTGTTTTTT. This translates into CASSTFRDWGEKLFF.

The rearrangement uses TRBV5-4 and TRBJ2-7; D might be TRBD2 (5 bases). Trimming took 4 bases from V and 0 from J, leaving 5 bases between them. This CDR3 has 12 amino acids. Germline V CDR1 and CDR2: SGHNT, YYREEE (reference sequence). The CDR3 nucleotides read TGTGCCAGCAGCCGGGACTCCTACGAGCAGTACTTC. It yields the protein CASSRDSYEQYF.

The rearrangement joins TRBV5-1 to TRBJ2-1; a weak D match, TRBD1 (6 bases). The CDR3 covers 15 residues. V dropped 4 bases and J dropped 4 bases, with 15 bases sitting between them. Germline V gene lookup returns CDR1 SGHRS and CDR2 YFSETQ. CDR3 nucleotide sequence: TGCGCCAGCAGCGATCAGGGGACGCATTACAATGAGCAGTTCTTC. As protein: CASSDQGTHYNEQFF.

The J gene is TRBJ2-7, the V gene TRBV15; 7 nucleotides match TRBD2. Germline lookup yields CDR1 LNHNV and CDR2 YYDKDF (reference sequence). V lost 4 bases and J lost 3; bases outside the gene matches: 0. This CDR3 spans 12 amino acids. In DNA form, the CDR3 reads TGTGCCACCAGCACTAGCGGCTACGAGCAGTACTTC. It translates to CATSTSGYEQYF. Full variable domain (remainder filled in from reference TRBV15 and TRBJ2-7): DAMVIQNPRYQVTQFGKPVTLSCSQTLNHNVMYWYQQKSSQAPKLLFHYYDKDFNNEADTPDNFQSRRPNTSFCFLDIRSPGLGDTAMYLCATSTSGYEQYFGPGTRLTVT.

This chain connects TRBV7-2 to TRBJ2-1; TRBD1 is a possible D gene (5 bases). Germline CDR1 reads SGHTA; CDR2 reads FQGNSA. The V and J ends lost 3 bases and 6 bases respectively, with 9 bases between them. The CDR3 loop spans 13 amino acids. DNA of the CDR3: TGTGCCAGCAGCTTCTACAGGTTCAATGAGCAGTTCTTC. Translation: CASSFYRFNEQFF. Combining the CDR3 with reference TRBV7-2 and TRBJ2-1 gives the whole variable domain GAGVSQSPSNKVTEKGKDVELRCDPISGHTALYWYRQSLGQGLEFLIYFQGNSAPDKSGLPSDRFSAERTGGSVSTLTIQRTQQEDSAVYLCASSFYRFNEQFFGPGTRLTVL.

This clone has more than one count but fewer than ten. This sample includes further DNA sequences coding for the same CDR3. The CDR3 DNA follows: TGTGCCAGCAGTTCCCCGACAGGGGAGAGCAATCAGCCCCAGCATTTT. Amino acids: CASSSPTGESNQPQHF. The rearrangement uses TRBV28 and TRBJ1-5; 8 nucleotides align to TRBD1. J was trimmed by 1 base and V by 4 bases; bases with no gene match: 6. The germline V gene has CDR1 MDHEN and CDR2 SYDVKM. The CDR3 is 16 residues long.

Regarding this clone: The same CDR3 can be traced to other DNA sequences in this sample. The rearrangement links TRBV5-1 to TRBJ2-3; no reliable D call. The CDR3 totals 13 residues. The germline V gene has CDR1 SGHRS and CDR2 YFSETQ. Deletions cut 3 bases from V and 2 bases from J, with 7 bases between. The CDR3 DNA is TGCGCCAGCAGCTCCGGGTCCACAGATACGCAGTATTTT. Amino acid sequence: CASSSGSTDTQYF.

The chain joins TRBV25-1 to TRBJ1-1; 11 nucleotides agree with TRBD1. The ends lost 4 bases at V and 2 bases at J; junction bases unmatched: 9. The germline gives CDR1 MGHDK, CDR2 SYGVNS. The CDR3 is 17 residues long. CDR3 nucleotide sequence: TGTGCCAGCAGTGCCTGGGGGACAGGGGGTATTAACACTGAAGCTTTCTTT. Amino acid sequence: CASSAWGTGGINTEAFF. Drawing the rest from reference TRBV25-1 and TRBJ1-1, the complete variable domain is EADIYQTPRYLVIGTGKKITLECSQTMGHDKMYWYQQDPGMELHLIHYSYGVNSTEKGDLSSESTVSRIRTEHFPLTLESARPSHTSQYLCASSAWGTGGINTEAFFGQGTRLTVV.

The rearrangement links TRBV2 to TRBJ1-5; D is unclear. The V gene lost 3 bases and the J gene lost 4 bases, with 13 bases spanning the gap. Germline assignment: CDR1 SNHLY and CDR2 FYNNEI. This CDR3 has 15 residues. The CDR3 is CASSDDKGGNQPQHF. The CDR3 nucleotides read TGTGCCAGCAGTGACGACAAGGGAGGAAATCAGCCCCAGCATTTT.

This chain connects TRBV27 to TRBJ2-7; D not resolved. V was pared by 4 bases and J by 5 bases, with 9 bases between. The germline gives CDR1 MNHEY, CDR2 SMNVEV (reference sequence). The CDR3 spans 12 residues. CDR3 nucleotides: TGTGCCAGCAGTTCTATTCGACACGAGCAGTACTTC. Translating gives CASSSIRHEQYF.

The chain's CDR3 is CASTPPGLPDTEAFF. The CDR3 DNA reads TGTGCCAGTACCCCTCCGGGACTTCCGGACACTGAAGCTTTCTTT. This sequence joins TRBV19 and TRBJ1-1; TRBD1 might be the D (5 bases). CDR3 length equals 15 residues. Germline assignment: CDR1 LNHDA and CDR2 SQIVND (reference sequence). V was pared by 7 bases and J by 3 bases, with 18 bases between.

This chain uses TRBV28 with TRBJ2-7; weak D call: TRBD1 (6 bases). The CDR3 covers 12 residues. From germline, CDR1 is MDHEN and CDR2 SYDVKM. Trimming left V 6 bases short and J 6 bases short, with 12 bases between. CDR3: CASRKQGLEQYF. The CDR3 coding sequence is TGTGCCAGCAGGAAACAGGGTCTCGAGCAGTACTTC.

This chain uses TRBV29-1 with TRBJ2-1, with D perhaps matching TRBD2 (5 bases). The V end was cut by 6 bases, the J end by 0 bases, with 24 bases between. The CDR3 contains 18 residues. Germline CDR1 is SQVTM and CDR2 is ANQGSEA. The CDR3 coding sequence is TGCAGCGTCCCAAGGCGCCGACAAGCGGCAAGCTCCTACAATGAGCAGTTCTTC. Its translation: CSVPRRRQAASSYNEQFF.

The rearrangement joins TRBV11-2 to TRBJ2-3; D is perhaps TRBD2 (6 bases). Germline V gene sequence: CDR1 SGHAT, CDR2 FQNNGV. V was pared by 10 bases and J by 4 bases, with 21 bases between. This CDR3 contains 15 residues. CDR3: CAIRDIGGRADTQYF. CDR3 DNA sequence: TGTGCCATACGGGATATAGGAGGGCGGGCAGATACGCAGTATTTT.